Given below is one T cell receptor beta chain in context. The sample comes from a study of long-term antiretroviral therapy in people with HIV. Investigators performed immunoSEQ version v3.0 at survey level. Repertoires were generated with immunoSEQ multiplex PCR, while TCRdb's copy carries only in-frame clones and drops some. The table includes around 21,000 clones, approximately 80% detected once. The CDR3 has 15 residues. With 3 bases removed from V and 8 bases from J, the gap between germline ends came to 14 bases. Germline V gives CDR1 SNHLY, CDR2 FYNNEI. All donors provided no fewer than one pre-ART and no fewer than two post-ART PBMC samples.

This chain links TRBV2 with TRBJ1-6; D is possibly TRBD1 (6 bases). Sequenced here: unsorted PBMCs, sampled roughly 4 years after starting antiretroviral therapy. The clonotype was recovered from a man younger than 35 with HIV. CDR3 coding DNA: TGTGCCAGCAGTGATAGAGGCAGGGGAGATTCACCCCTCCACTTT. This sequence encodes CASSDRGRGDSPLHF. The full variable domain, completed using reference TRBV2 and TRBJ1-6, is EPEVTQTPSHQVTQMGQEVILRCVPISNHLYFYWYRQILGQKVEFLVSFYNNEISEKSEIFDDQFSVERPDGSNFTLKIRSTKLEDSAMYFCASSDRGRGDSPLHFGNGTRLTVT.